A selection of T cell receptor beta chains follows, all from one sample in a study of blood T cells in healthy people across ages. TCRdb itself ran the 5' RACE reads through MiXCR, one entry per CDR3 protein. The data show about 1.6 million distinct CDR3 sequences, about 31% seen once. Sequenced: blood. Receptors originate from a woman in her 30s in good health. Each CDR3 is given with its conserved first and last residue.

>TRBV9|TRBJ2-6|19
CASSVDLAGAFSGANVRTF
>TRBV3-1|TRBJ2-1|16
CASSRELVLASNEQFF
>TRBV7-6|TRBJ2-1|20
CASSIGRWLAGGRSYNEQFF
>TRBV14|TRBJ2-5|13
CAGSPWGEETQYF
>TRBV20-1|TRBJ2-7|13
CSALGTSFDEQYF
>TRBV18|TRBJ1-4|15
CASPLNRGHDEKLFF
>TRBV12-3/TRBV12-4|TRBJ1-2|15
CASSRHYDGLTGYTF
>TRBV2|TRBJ2-7|13
CASSGLGRNEQYF
>TRBV4-1|TRBJ2-5|17
CASSPWTSGRAGETQYF
>TRBV29-1|TRBJ1-1|15
CSVGYRGYVGQEAFF
>TRBV5-5|TRBJ2-3|13
CASSFRISDTQYF
>TRBV7-9|TRBJ2-7|11
CASSLEGGQYF
>TRBV4-2|TRBJ1-1|13
CASSNPTGDGAFF
>TRBV3-1|TRBJ2-1|15
CASSPNPGLSYEQFF
>TRBV5-6|TRBJ1-2|15
CASSLASPSNYGYTF
>TRBV10-1|TRBJ1-2|15
CASPPRTGKNYGYTF
>TRBV29-1|TRBJ1-2|13
CSARTGFYYGYTF
>TRBV9|TRBJ2-1|15
CASTRTSGRVDEQFF
>TRBV27|TRBJ2-3|15
CASGPGTSGRDTQYF
>TRBV4-1|TRBJ2-7|16
CASSQVRGGVSYEQYF
>TRBV6-1|TRBJ1-2|15
CASSVGPGGALGYTF
>TRBV20-1|TRBJ1-1|11
CSASIDTEAFF
>TRBV25-1|TRBJ1-1|13
CASSARGSTEAFF
>TRBV27|TRBJ2-5|17
CASSPHRLAGAQETQYF
>TRBV20-1|TRBJ2-6|17
CSAAGQGDFPGANVLTF
>TRBV5-1|TRBJ2-7|15
CASSLDSGTGYEQYF